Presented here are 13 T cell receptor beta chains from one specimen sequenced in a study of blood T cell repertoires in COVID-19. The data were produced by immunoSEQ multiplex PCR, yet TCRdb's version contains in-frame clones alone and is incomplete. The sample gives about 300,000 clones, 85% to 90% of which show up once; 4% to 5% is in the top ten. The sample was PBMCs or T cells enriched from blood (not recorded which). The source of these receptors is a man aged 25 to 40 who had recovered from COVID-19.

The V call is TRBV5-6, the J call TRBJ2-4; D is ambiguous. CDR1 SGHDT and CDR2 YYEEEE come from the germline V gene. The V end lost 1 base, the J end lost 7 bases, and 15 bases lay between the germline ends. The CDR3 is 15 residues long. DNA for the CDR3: TGTGCCAGCAGCTTGTTTAGTCCCTCGGGTAACATTCAGTACTTC. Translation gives CASSLFSPSGNIQYF.

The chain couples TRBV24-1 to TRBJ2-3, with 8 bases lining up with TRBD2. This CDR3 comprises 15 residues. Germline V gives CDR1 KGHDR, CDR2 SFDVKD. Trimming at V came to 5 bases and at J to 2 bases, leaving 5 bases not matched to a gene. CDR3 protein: CATSGAGGFTDTQYF. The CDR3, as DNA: TGTGCCACCAGTGGTGCGGGAGGTTTCACAGATACGCAGTATTTT.

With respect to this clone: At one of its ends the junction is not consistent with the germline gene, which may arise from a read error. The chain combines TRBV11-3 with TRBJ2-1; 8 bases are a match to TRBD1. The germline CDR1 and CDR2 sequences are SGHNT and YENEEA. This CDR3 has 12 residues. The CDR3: CAGSLVADRVLF. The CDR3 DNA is TGTGCCGGCAGCTTAGTTGCGGACAGGGTGCTCTTC. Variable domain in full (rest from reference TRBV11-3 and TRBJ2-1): EAGVVQSPRYKIIEKKQPVAFWCNPISGHNTLYWYLQNLGQGPELLIRYENEEAVDDSQLPKDRFSAERLKGVDSTLKIQPAELGDSAVYLCAGSLVADRVLFGPGTRLTVL.

The CDR3 nucleotides are TGTGCCAGTGGGACTTCCAGTGCCTACGAGCAGTACTTC. This translates into CASGTSSAYEQYF. The rearrangement links TRBV7-2 to TRBJ2-7, with D possibly TRBD2 on 6 matching bases. Trimming removed 9 bases from V and 2 bases from J, with 14 bases in between. Germline CDR1 is SGHTA and CDR2 is FQGNSA. The CDR3 contains 13 residues.

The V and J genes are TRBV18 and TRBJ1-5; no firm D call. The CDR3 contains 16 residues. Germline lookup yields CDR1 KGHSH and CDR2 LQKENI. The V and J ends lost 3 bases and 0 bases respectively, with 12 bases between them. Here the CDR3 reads CASSPERGPSNQPQHF. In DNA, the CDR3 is TGTGCCAGCTCACCCGAGAGAGGCCCTAGCAATCAGCCCCAGCATTTT.

The CDR3 DNA is TGTGCCTGGACCCCCGGGACAGCGAGCACAGATACGCAGTATTTT. The encoded protein is CAWTPGTASTDTQYF. The genes are TRBV30 and TRBJ2-3, with TRBD1 matching over 7 bases. The V gene end was trimmed by 4 bases and the J gene end by 0 bases; junction bases not matched to a gene: 7. The CDR3 length is 15 residues. Germline V gives CDR1 GTSNPN, CDR2 SVGIG (reference sequence).

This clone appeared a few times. The DNA for the CDR3 is TGCGCCAGCAGCTTGACCCCCCCGGGAAACTATGGCTACACCTTC. Protein: CASSLTPPGNYGYTF. This chain joins TRBV5-1 and TRBJ1-2; no definite D call. This CDR3 is built from 15 residues. Germline-derived CDR1 and CDR2 are SGHRS and YFSETQ. V gave up 1 base and J gave up 2 bases, with 12 bases separating them.

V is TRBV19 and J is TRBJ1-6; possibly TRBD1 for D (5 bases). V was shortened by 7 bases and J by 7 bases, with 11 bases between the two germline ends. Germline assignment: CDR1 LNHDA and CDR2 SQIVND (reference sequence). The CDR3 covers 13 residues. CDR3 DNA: TGTGCCAGTAATGTGGGGCGGAATTCACCCCTCCACTTT. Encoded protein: CASNVGRNSPLHF.

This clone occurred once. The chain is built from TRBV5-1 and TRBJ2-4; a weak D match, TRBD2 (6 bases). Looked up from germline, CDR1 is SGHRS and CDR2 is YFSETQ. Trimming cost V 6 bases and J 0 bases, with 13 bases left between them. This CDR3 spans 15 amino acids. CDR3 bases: TGCGCCAGCAACAAAATGGAGGGAGCCAAAAACATTCAGTACTTC. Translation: CASNKMEGAKNIQYF. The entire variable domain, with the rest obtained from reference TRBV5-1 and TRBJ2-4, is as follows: KAGVTQTPRYLIKTRGQQVTLSCSPISGHRSVSWYQQTPGQGLQFLFEYFSETQRNKGNFPGRFSGRQFSNSRSEMNVSTLELGDSALYLCASNKMEGAKNIQYFGAGTRLSVL.

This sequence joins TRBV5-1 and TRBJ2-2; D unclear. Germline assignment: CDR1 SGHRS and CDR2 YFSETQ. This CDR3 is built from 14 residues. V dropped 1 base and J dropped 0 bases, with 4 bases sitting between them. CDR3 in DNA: TGCGCCAGCAGCTTGTTCGCGAACACCGGGGAGCTGTTTTTT. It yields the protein CASSLFANTGELFF.

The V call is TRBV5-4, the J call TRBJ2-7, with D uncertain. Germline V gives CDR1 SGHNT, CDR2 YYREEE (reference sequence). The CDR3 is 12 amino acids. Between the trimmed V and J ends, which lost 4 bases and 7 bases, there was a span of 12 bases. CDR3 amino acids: CASSLPPREQYF. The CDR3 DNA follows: TGTGCCAGCAGCCTACCCCCCCGAGAGCAGTACTTC.

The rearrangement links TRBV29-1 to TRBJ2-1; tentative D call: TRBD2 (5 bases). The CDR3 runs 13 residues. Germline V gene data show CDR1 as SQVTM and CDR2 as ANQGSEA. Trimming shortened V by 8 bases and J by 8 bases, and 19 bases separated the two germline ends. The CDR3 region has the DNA TGCAGCTCAGCGGTAGAGTTGGTCGATGAGCAGTTCTTC. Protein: CSSAVELVDEQFF.

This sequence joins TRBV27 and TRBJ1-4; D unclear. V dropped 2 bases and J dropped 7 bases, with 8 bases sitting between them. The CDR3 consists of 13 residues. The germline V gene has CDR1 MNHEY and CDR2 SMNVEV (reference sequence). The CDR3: CASSLNSPEKLFF. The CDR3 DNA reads TGTGCCAGCAGTTTAAACAGCCCTGAAAAACTGTTTTTT.